This T cell receptor (beta chain) was sequenced in a study of blood T cells in healthy people across ages (dated by TCRdb to the mid-2010s). For context, the study as a whole: In model experiments, template switching captured about one uniquely barcoded TCR beta cDNA molecule for every two T cells. Using the same blood draw, the study looked at two additional independent replicas of 1 million unique cDNA reads for two donors, one aged 18 to 29 and the other aged 80 or older. To avoid experimental bias, donors of different ages were distributed randomly across sequencing lanes. To track age-related changes in TCR beta repertoire diversity, the study relied on deep sequencing normalized with unique cDNA molecular identifiers. The donors were divided into four age groups: young (average around 16 years), middle-aged (approximately 42), aged (62) and long-lived (around 87).

The protocol used for the library was 5' RACE. The sequencer listed for this sample is Illumina HiSeq 2500. A second roughly 6 to 11 cycle PCR used a sample-barcoded 5' primer and a J-beta primer mix. A unique molecular identifier was introduced onto each TCR beta cDNA molecule by a template-switch 5' adaptor carrying 12 random nucleotides. Each sample yielded at least 2.5 million CDR3-containing paired-end reads. First-strand cDNA was synthesized from all RNA with the Mint cDNA synthesis kit, primed by a TRBC-specific oligonucleotide. Following uracil-DNA glycosylase treatment, a first 18-cycle PCR with universal primers M1SS and BC2_uni_R was performed on all cDNA. The source study handled its data this way. For normalization, 1 million high-quality reads, each with a distinct molecular identifier, were randomly selected from each sample. Instead of being binned into consensus sequences, reads with shared molecular identifiers were discarded. MiTCR, with a Q25 quality threshold and the strictest error-elimination algorithm, was used for CDR3 identification, clonotype clustering and error correction. Lower-bound total TCR beta diversity was estimated with a nonparametric unseen species model using Euler transformation. TCRdb's own reprocessing of the public reads used fastp at Q25 and MiXCR and kept productive beta chains. CDR3 protein sequences are deduplicated, and each keeps its most common genes and DNA. The V and J calls and clone size are TCRdb's, not the authors'. The sample yields about 720,000 distinct CDR3 sequences; over 20% were counted once. Together, the top ten hold about 22% of the sample.

The donors were roughly 39 Caucasian individuals from Russia, aged roughly 6 to 100 years, who were systemically healthy. Each donor gave about 9.7 milliliters of peripheral blood, drawn into EDTA-treated Vacutainer tubes. Ficoll-Paque density-gradient centrifugation was used to isolate PBMCs, with at least 6 million obtained per sample. Trizol reagent was used to extract total RNA from PBMCs, with at least 6 micrograms per sample. For every donor, an aliquot of PBMCs went through flow cytometry to measure the percentages of naive CD45RAhigh/CD27high T cells. This clonotype occurred a few times. No cognate antigen has been identified for it. Per-base quality was not reported, and no clone a single base away is much larger than it. Broader findings and caveats from the paper: Compared with the aged group, the long-lived group had more naive CD4+ T cells, fewer expanded clones and increased TCR diversity, suggesting age selection. Bulk unsorted PBMC profiling prevented conclusive comparison of naive and antigen-experienced compartments. Observed TCR beta diversity per million T cells fell roughly linearly with age, and a significant reduction was already apparent by age around 40. Estimates of total diversity based on one million sequenced T cells were considered lower bounds and underestimates. There was a strong correlation between observed TCR beta diversity and the percentage of naive T cells measured by flow cytometry. Donor CMV infection status was unknown, potentially confounding age-related changes in expanded clonotypes.

In the germline V gene, CDR1 corresponds to SGHRS and CDR2 to YFSETQ. Spanning cysteine to phenylalanine, the CDR3 consists of 13 amino acids. Left in the record is the CDR3 DNA by itself, 39 bases read in frame from the first base. V loses 7 bases, J loses 8 bases, and the germline ends lie 15 bases apart. Source material: blood. The receptor's source is a man between 65 and 85 years old in good health. The chain uses TRBV5-1 and TRBJ1-4, with the identity of the D gene unclear. The DNA reads TGCGCCAGCTCTCTACCAGGAGGCGAAAAACTGTTTTTT. It translates as CASSLPGGEKLFF.